The clone carrying this T cell receptor (beta chain) has at least ten counts. The source of the sample is a study of metastatic and nonmetastatic thyroid tumors. V lost 6 bases to trimming and J lost 6 bases, with 17 bases between them. This CDR3 is 13 amino acids long. Germline V gives CDR1 GTSNPN, CDR2 SVGIG (reference sequence). Nobody among the patients had been given any treatment before thyroid surgery. With MiXCR, TCRdb reprocessed the PCR reads. The table has approximately 9,600 clones, 32% seen once; the top ten hold 4.8%. The sequencing sample was made of tumor tissue. The sequence was obtained from a female donor with papillary thyroid cancer or a benign thyroid nodule (not recorded which). Some clones in this sample may be carry-over from other donors' samples. The chain joins TRBV30 to TRBJ1-1; weak D call: TRBD1 (5 bases). The CDR3 sequence: CACQKTDRSEAFF. CDR3 in DNA: TGTGCCTGCCAGAAGACAGACCGTTCTGAAGCTTTCTTT.